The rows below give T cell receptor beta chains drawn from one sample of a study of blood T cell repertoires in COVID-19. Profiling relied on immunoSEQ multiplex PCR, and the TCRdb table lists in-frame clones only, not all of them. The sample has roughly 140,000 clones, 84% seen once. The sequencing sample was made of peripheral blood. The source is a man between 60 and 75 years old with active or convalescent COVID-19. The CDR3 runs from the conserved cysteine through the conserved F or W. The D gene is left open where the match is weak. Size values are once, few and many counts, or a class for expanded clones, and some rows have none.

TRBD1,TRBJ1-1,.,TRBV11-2,TGTGCCAGCAGCTTAACGACAGGGGCGCAACCCGCTTTCTTT,CASSLTTGAQPAFF
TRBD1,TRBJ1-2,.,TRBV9,TGTGCCAGCAGCGGAAGACAGGGCTGGAACTATGGCTACACCTTC,CASSGRQGWNYGYTF
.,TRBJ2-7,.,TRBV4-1,TGCGCCAGCAGCCCAACGGCGGTAGGACAGCCTTACGAGCAGTACTTC,CASSPTAVGQPYEQYF
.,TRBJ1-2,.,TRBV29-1,TGCAGCGTGACAGACGGATCATCACCGAAAGGCTACACCTTC,CSVTDGSSPKGYTF
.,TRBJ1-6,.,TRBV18,TGTGCCAGCTCACCACGAGGGGCCAGGGGAAATAATTCACCCCTCCACTTT,CASSPRGARGNNSPLHF
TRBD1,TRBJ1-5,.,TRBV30,TGTGCCTGGACCCTAACAGGGGGCTCCGGCAATCAGCCCCAGCATTTT,CAWTLTGGSGNQPQHF
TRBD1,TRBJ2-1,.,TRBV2,TGTGCCAGCAGTCGGGACAGTTACAATGAGCAGTTCTTC,CASSRDSYNEQFF
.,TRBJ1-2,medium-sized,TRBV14,TGTGCCAGCAGCCTCAAAGAGGGATGGAACTATGGCTACACCTTC,CASSLKEGWNYGYTF
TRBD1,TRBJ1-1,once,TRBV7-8,TGTGCCAGCAGCCCGGACCCTCAACAGGGGACGTACACTGAAGCTTTCTTT,CASSPDPQQGTYTEAFF
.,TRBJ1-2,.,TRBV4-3,TGCGCCAGCAGCCAAGAATCAACAGGCGTCTATGGCTACACCTTC,CASSQESTGVYGYTF
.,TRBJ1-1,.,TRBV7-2,TGTGCCAGCAGCTTAAATCAGGGTGGGGTGGCTGAAGCTTTCTTT,CASSLNQGGVAEAFF
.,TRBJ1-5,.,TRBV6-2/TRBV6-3,TGTGCCAGCAGTTACGCGGTCTCCCCCAGCAATCAGCCCCAGCATTTT,CASSYAVSPSNQPQHF
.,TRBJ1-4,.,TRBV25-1,TGTGCCAGCAACTCGGGACAAAATAATGAAAAACTGTTTTTT,CASNSGQNNEKLFF
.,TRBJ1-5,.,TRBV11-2,TGTGCCAGCAGCTTAACGTCGGGAAATAGCAATCAGCCCCAGCATTTT,CASSLTSGNSNQPQHF
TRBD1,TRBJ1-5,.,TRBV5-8,TGTGCCAGCAGCTACGGACAGGGTTGGGGCAATCAGCCCCAGCATTTT,CASSYGQGWGNQPQHF
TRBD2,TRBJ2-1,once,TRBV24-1,TGTGCCACCAGTTCGGGGACTATCAGATTAGCGGGAGGGAGGGGGCAGTTCTTC,CATSSGTIRLAGGRGQFF
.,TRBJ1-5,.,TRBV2,TGTGCCAGCAGTGACCGGCAGGCCAACAATCAGCCCCAGCATTTT,CASSDRQANNQPQHF
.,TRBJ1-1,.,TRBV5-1,TGCGCCAGCAGCTTGGAACGGGACACTGAAGCTTTCTTT,CASSLERDTEAFF
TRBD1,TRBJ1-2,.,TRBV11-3,TGTGCCAGCAGCTTAGATCCGGGACAGAGCTCTAACTATGGCTACACCTTC,CASSLDPGQSSNYGYTF
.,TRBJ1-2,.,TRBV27,TGTGCCAGCAGTTTTGATCCCACAGGGAACTATGGCTACACCTTC,CASSFDPTGNYGYTF
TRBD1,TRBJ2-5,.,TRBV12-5,TGTGCTAGTGGTCGGGGACAGGGTTGGGAAGAGACCCAGTACTTC,CASGRGQGWEETQYF
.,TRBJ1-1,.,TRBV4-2,TGTGCCAGCAGCCAAGATGTCACACCGAACACTGAAGCTTTCTTT,CASSQDVTPNTEAFF
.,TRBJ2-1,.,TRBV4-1,TGCGCCAGCAGCCAGGCTGGGCCTGCCGCCTACAATGAGCAGTTCTTC,CASSQAGPAAYNEQFF
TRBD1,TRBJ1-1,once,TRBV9,TGTGCCAGCAGCGTAGGACAGGGGCACACAGAAGCTTTCTTT,CASSVGQGHTEAFF
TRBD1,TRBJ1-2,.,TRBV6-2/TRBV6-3,TGTGCCAGCAGCCCGGTTGGGCAGGGGGCTGGCTACACCTTC,CASSPVGQGAGYTF
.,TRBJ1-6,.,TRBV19,TGTGCCAGTAGTATAGACAGGGGAGTAAATTCACCCCTCCACTTT,CASSIDRGVNSPLHF
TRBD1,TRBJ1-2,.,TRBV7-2,TGTGCCAGCAGCTTAGCCAGGGGAGGACAGGGTACCTATGGCTACACCTTC,CASSLARGGQGTYGYTF
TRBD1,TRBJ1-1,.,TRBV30,TGTGCCTGGAGCCCGACTCAAACAGGGGACACTGAAGCTTTCTTT,CAWSPTQTGDTEAFF
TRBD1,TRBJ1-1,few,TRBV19,TGTGCCAGTAGTATCGGCGACAGGGACAACACTGAAGCTTTCTTT,CASSIGDRDNTEAFF
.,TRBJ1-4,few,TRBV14,TGTGCCAGCAGCCAACAATTCGGGAATGAAAAACTGTTTTTT,CASSQQFGNEKLFF
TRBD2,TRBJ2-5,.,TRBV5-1,TGCGCCAGCAGCCCTGGACTAGTCGGTGCAGTGGAGACCCAGTACTTC,CASSPGLVGAVETQYF
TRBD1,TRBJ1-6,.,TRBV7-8,TGTGCCAGCAGCTTAGGCGGGACAGGGGTTACCTATAATTCACCCCTCCACTTT,CASSLGGTGVTYNSPLHF
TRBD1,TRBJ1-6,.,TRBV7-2,TGTGCCAGCAGCTTTAGGGGGCAATCCGATAATTCACCCCTCCACTTT,CASSFRGQSDNSPLHF
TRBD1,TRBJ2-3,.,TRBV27,TGTGCCAGCAGTTTAATGAACAGGGGGCGCCTGGATACGCAGTATTTT,CASSLMNRGRLDTQYF
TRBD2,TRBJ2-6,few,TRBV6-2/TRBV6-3,TGTGCCAGCAGTTCCCCCCGGGGGGGTGATTTTAACTCTGGGGCCAACGTCCTGACTTTC,CASSSPRGGDFNSGANVLTF
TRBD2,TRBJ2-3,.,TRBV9,TGTGCCAGCAGCGTAGAGGCTAGCGGGATTACAGATACGCAGTATTTT,CASSVEASGITDTQYF
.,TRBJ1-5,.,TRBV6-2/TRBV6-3,TGTGCCAGCAGCCACGGGGGGGAGCCCCAGCATTTT,CASSHGGEPQHF
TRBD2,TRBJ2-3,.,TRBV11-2,TGTGCCAGCAGCGCGATACTAGCGGGGATTGGCACAGATACGCAGTATTTT,CASSAILAGIGTDTQYF
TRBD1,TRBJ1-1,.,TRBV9,TGTGCCAGCAGCACAGGACAGGGGGTGACTGAAGCTTTCTTT,CASSTGQGVTEAFF
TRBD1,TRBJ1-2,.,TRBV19,TGTGCCAGTAGTAAACAGGGGCCCCTGGGCTATGGCTACACCTTC,CASSKQGPLGYGYTF
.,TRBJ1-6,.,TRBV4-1,TGCGCCAGCAGCCAAGTACAGGCGGAGAGCTCCTATAATTCACCCCTCCACTTT,CASSQVQAESSYNSPLHF
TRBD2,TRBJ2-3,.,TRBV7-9,TGTGCCAGCAGCTCACTAGCGGGGCTCACAGATACGCAGTATTTT,CASSSLAGLTDTQYF